This entry describes one T cell receptor beta chain. This entry is derived from a study of blood T cell repertoires in COVID-19. Libraries were prepared by immunoSEQ multiplex PCR; TCRdb keeps only in-frame clonotypes and omits some of them. The sample contains about 150,000 clones, approximately 86% of which appear only once. The V gene end was trimmed by 8 bases and the J gene end by 0 bases; junction bases not matched to a gene: 8. Germline values: CDR1 LNHDA, CDR2 SQIVND (reference sequence). The CDR3 runs 16 residues. Material: peripheral blood. The rearrangement joins TRBV19 to TRBJ1-5; 9 bases align to TRBD1. The clonotype was recovered from a woman in her 70s with acute or convalescent COVID-19. The CDR3 region is CASAGTGPISNQPQHF. The CDR3 DNA reads as TGTGCCAGTGCCGGGACAGGGCCGATTAGCAATCAGCCCCAGCATTTT. Complete variable domain (other parts from reference TRBV19 and TRBJ1-5): DGGITQSPKYLFRKEGQNVTLSCEQNLNHDAMYWYRQDPGQGLRLIYYSQIVNDFQKGDIAEGYSVSREKKESFPLTVTSAQKNPTAFYLCASAGTGPISNQPQHFGDGTRLSIL.